Following are 22 T cell receptor beta chains from one sample sequenced in a study of blood T cell repertoires in COVID-19. The assay was immunoSEQ multiplex PCR, and TCRdb's table has in-frame clones only and misses some. This table has about 85,000 clones, approximately 90% appearing once. Sequenced: peripheral blood. All receptors come from a human donor with active COVID-19. The donor label of this sample is uncertain.

The chain employs TRBV3-1 (or the pseudogene TRBV3-2) and TRBJ1-1; D uncertain. The CDR3 is 14 amino acids. Deletions cut 1 base from V and 1 base from J, with 7 bases between. Germline V gene data show CDR1 as LGHDT and CDR2 as YNNKEL (reference sequence). This CDR3 is CASSQAPQNTEAFF. CDR3 nucleotide sequence: TGTGCCAGCAGCCAAGCCCCCCAGAACACTGAAGCTTTCTTT.

The chain uses TRBV4-3 and TRBJ2-3; 7 bases are shared with TRBD2. V lost 0 bases, J lost 0 bases, and 3 bases stayed unmatched. Germline CDR1 LGHNA, CDR2 YSLEER. The CDR3 spans 16 residues. The CDR3 DNA follows: TGCGCCAGCAGCCAAGATGGGGGGGGGAGCACAGATACGCAGTATTTT. The encoded protein is CASSQDGGGSTDTQYF.

V gene TRBV15 combines with J gene TRBJ2-7, with 9 bases fitting TRBD1. CDR1 and CDR2 from the germline V gene are LNHNV and YYDKDF (reference sequence). V shed 8 bases, J shed 0 bases, and the junction held 11 bases outside the gene matches. This CDR3 contains 16 residues. CDR3 coding DNA: TGTGCCACCCGAACAGGGGGCGCCTCTCGCTCCTACGAGCAGTACTTC. Its translation is CATRTGGASRSYEQYF.

This clone was observed a few times. The chain combines TRBV6-6 with TRBJ2-7, with 10 bases matching TRBD2. V shed 7 bases, J shed 6 bases, and the junction held 9 bases outside the gene matches. Germline V lookup: CDR1 MNHNY, CDR2 SVGAGI (reference sequence). The CDR3 is made up of 14 amino acids. The CDR3 DNA reads TGTGCCAGCACCCGAAGCGGGGGGGCCCTCGAGCAGTACTTC. It is translated as CASTRSGGALEQYF.

V gene TRBV3-1 (or the pseudogene TRBV3-2) combines with J gene TRBJ2-7, with D tentatively TRBD2 (6 bases). Trimming removed 3 bases from V and 2 bases from J, with 11 bases in between. Germline loops: CDR1 LGHDT, CDR2 YNNKEL (reference sequence). CDR3 length: 14 residues. The CDR3 loop is CASSQGGIAYEQYF. CDR3 DNA: TGTGCCAGCAGCCAGGGGGGTATCGCCTACGAGCAGTACTTC.

The chain is built from TRBV9 and TRBJ2-3; 7 nucleotides line up with TRBD2. The CDR3 length is 16 residues. CDR1 and CDR2 from the germline V gene are SGDLS and YYNGEE. Trimming at V came to 4 bases and at J to 0 bases, leaving 8 bases not matched to a gene. Written as DNA, the CDR3 is TGTGCCAGCAGCTCACGGGGGGACCTAAGCACAGATACGCAGTATTTT. Residues: CASSSRGDLSTDTQYF.

In its sample, this clone ranks as medium-sized. V gene TRBV7-2 combines with J gene TRBJ2-7; no definite D call. The V gene lost 1 base and the J gene lost 7 bases, with 14 bases spanning the gap. The length of the CDR3 is 14 residues. Germline V lookup: CDR1 SGHTA, CDR2 FQGNSA. CDR3: CASSLVTTFQEQYF. As DNA, the CDR3 is TGTGCCAGCAGCTTAGTCACTACCTTTCAAGAGCAGTACTTC. The complete variable domain, with remaining parts taken from reference TRBV7-2 and TRBJ2-7, reads GAGVSQSPSNKVTEKGKDVELRCDPISGHTALYWYRQSLGQGLEFLIYFQGNSAPDKSGLPSDRFSAERTGGSVSTLTIQRTQQEDSAVYLCASSLVTTFQEQYFGPGTRLTVT.

The J gene is TRBJ2-2, the V gene TRBV11-2, with TRBD1 as a possible D gene (6 bases). This CDR3 has 15 residues. The germline CDR1 and CDR2 sequences are SGHAT and FQNNGV. Trimming stripped 7 bases from V and 5 bases from J, with 17 bases between. The CDR3 loop reads CASKAVRGPTGELFF. CDR3 DNA: TGTGCCAGCAAAGCTGTCAGGGGACCAACCGGGGAGCTGTTTTTT.

The V and J genes are TRBV7-9 and TRBJ1-4; D is unclear. Trimming shortened V by 2 bases and J by 12 bases, and 7 bases separated the two germline ends. Germline CDR1 reads SEHNR; CDR2 reads FQNEAQ (reference sequence). The CDR3 consists of 11 residues. CDR3 DNA sequence: TGTGCCAGCAGCTTATTGGGCGAACTGTTTTTT. Translating gives CASSLLGELFF.

This chain joins TRBV19 and TRBJ1-3; possible D gene TRBD1, 6 bases. CDR1 and CDR2 (germline): LNHDA, SQIVND (reference sequence). The germline V and J ends were trimmed by 4 bases and 5 bases, with 18 bases remaining between them. The CDR3 is 16 residues long. The CDR3 here is CASSRTASELRNTIYF. The CDR3 DNA follows: TGTGCCAGTAGTAGGACAGCGTCGGAGCTTAGAAACACCATATATTTT.

In nucleotides, the CDR3 is TGTGCCAGCAGCGCTGAGGCAGGGGAGTCCTATGGCTACACCTTC. Translated: CASSAEAGESYGYTF. This rearrangement joins TRBV9 to TRBJ1-2; perhaps TRBD1 as D (6 bases). Germline loops: CDR1 SGDLS, CDR2 YYNGEE. This CDR3 comprises 15 residues. V was pared by 3 bases and J by 4 bases, with 16 bases between.

This clone occurred once. The chain carries TRBV19 and TRBJ1-1; 7 nucleotides match TRBD1. The V and J ends lost 6 bases and 4 bases, in that order; junction bases with no gene match: 8. This CDR3 has 14 residues. CDR1 and CDR2 (germline): LNHDA, SQIVND (reference sequence). As DNA, the CDR3 is TGTGCCAGTAGCACCACAGGGGCGGCCACTGAAGCTTTCTTT. Its protein product is CASSTTGAATEAFF. Full variable domain (remainder filled in from reference TRBV19 and TRBJ1-1): DGGITQSPKYLFRKEGQNVTLSCEQNLNHDAMYWYRQDPGQGLRLIYYSQIVNDFQKGDIAEGYSVSREKKESFPLTVTSAQKNPTAFYLCASSTTGAATEAFFGQGTRLTVV.

The chain joins TRBV11-2 to TRBJ2-5, with D tentatively TRBD1 (6 bases). Trimming shortened V by 3 bases and J by 2 bases, and 7 bases separated the two germline ends. The length of the CDR3 is 13 residues. Germline CDR1 SGHAT, CDR2 FQNNGV. This CDR3 is CASSFGQQETQYF. The CDR3 DNA sequence: TGTGCCAGCAGCTTTGGACAGCAAGAGACCCAGTACTTC.

The V gene is TRBV6-6, the J gene TRBJ1-2, with a tentative D call TRBD1 (5 bases). From germline, CDR1 is MNHNY and CDR2 SVGAGI (reference sequence). V was shortened by 2 bases and J by 4 bases, with 17 bases between the two germline ends. This CDR3 has 16 amino acids. CDR3 coding DNA: TGTGCCAGCAGTTACCAAACCGGTGCGACAGCCTATGGCTACACCTTC. Encoded protein: CASSYQTGATAYGYTF.

The rearrangement links TRBV2 to TRBJ2-3, with unresolved D. This CDR3 region has 14 residues. Germline values: CDR1 SNHLY, CDR2 FYNNEI. V shed 3 bases and J shed 6 bases, with 13 bases lying between them. The CDR3: CASSDIDIRDTQYF. DNA of the CDR3: TGTGCCAGCAGTGATATAGACATTCGCGATACGCAGTATTTT.

CDR3 sequence: CASSAGSGGRDTQYF. As DNA, the CDR3 is TGCGCCAGCAGCGCGGGTAGCGGGGGGCGGGATACGCAGTATTTT. The chain couples TRBV5-1 to TRBJ2-3, with 10 bases lining up with TRBD2. The CDR3 loop spans 15 amino acids. Germline CDR1 is SGHRS and CDR2 is YFSETQ. J gave up 6 bases and V 4 bases, and 8 bases lay outside the gene matches.

This clone was observed once. The CDR3 DNA reads TGTGCCAGCACCCTACTCTCAATGAACACTGAAGCTTTCTTT. This codes for CASTLLSMNTEAFF. V gene TRBV5-5 combines with J gene TRBJ1-1; D is unclear. Germline loops: CDR1 SGHKS, CDR2 YYEKEE (reference sequence). The CDR3 runs 14 residues. Between the trimmed V and J ends, which lost 6 bases and 0 bases, there was a span of 12 bases.

The chain combines TRBV5-4 with TRBJ1-6; no reliable D call. V was clipped by 1 base and J by 6 bases, with 11 bases between them. Germline V gives CDR1 SGHNT, CDR2 YYREEE (reference sequence). This CDR3 spans 15 amino acids. CDR3 DNA sequence: TGTGCCAGCAGCTTGAGTTCCGGGGTTAATTCACCCCTCCACTTT. It codes for CASSLSSGVNSPLHF.

V gene TRBV27 combines with J gene TRBJ1-6, with 7 bases lining up with TRBD1. Germline CDR1 and CDR2: MNHEY and SMNVEV (reference sequence). The length of the CDR3 is 18 residues. Losses at the gene ends were 11 bases for V and 1 base for J; bases not matched to a gene: 17. CDR3 loop: CASGRQGDPGSYNSPLHF. CDR3 in DNA: TGTGCCTCCGGCAGGCAGGGGGACCCCGGGTCCTATAATTCACCCCTCCACTTT.

V and J are TRBV7-3 and TRBJ2-3; TRBD2 matches 8 bases. The germline V gene encodes CDR1 SGHTA and CDR2 FQGTGA. Unmatched junction bases numbered 9, after V lost 4 bases and J lost 3 bases. The CDR3 spans 16 residues. This chain's CDR3 is CASSYQRGSLTDTQYF. The CDR3 coding sequence is TGTGCCAGCAGCTACCAGCGGGGGAGTTTGACAGATACGCAGTATTTT.

The chain uses TRBV28 and TRBJ2-5; 10 bases are a match to TRBD2. The V and J ends lost 8 bases and 2 bases, in that order; junction bases with no gene match: 11. The CDR3 totals 16 residues. Per the germline V gene, CDR1 is MDHEN and CDR2 is SYDVKM. CDR3 sequence (DNA): TGTGCCAGCGTCGGGCTAGCGGGGGTAGGGCAAGAGACCCAGTACTTC. It translates to CASVGLAGVGQETQYF.

The J gene is TRBJ2-1, the V gene TRBV21-1; TRBD2 is the table's D call, not checked against the DNA. TRBV21-1 is a documented pseudogene. This CDR3 is 15 amino acids long. CDR3 loop: CASSHPRGDYNEQFF. The CDR3 nucleotides read TGTGCCAGCAGCCACCCCCGGGGGGACTACAATGAGCAGTTCTTC.